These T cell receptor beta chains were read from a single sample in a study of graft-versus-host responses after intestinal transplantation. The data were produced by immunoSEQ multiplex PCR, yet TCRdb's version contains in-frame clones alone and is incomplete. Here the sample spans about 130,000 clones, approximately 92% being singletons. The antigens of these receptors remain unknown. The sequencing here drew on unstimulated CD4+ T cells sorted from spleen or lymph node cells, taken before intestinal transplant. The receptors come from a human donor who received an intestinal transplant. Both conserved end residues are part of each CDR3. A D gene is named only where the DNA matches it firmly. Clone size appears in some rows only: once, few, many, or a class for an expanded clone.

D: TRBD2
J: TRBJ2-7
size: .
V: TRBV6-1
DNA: TGTGCCAGCAGAATCACTAGCGGGGGAACCTACGAGCAGTACTTC
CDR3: CASRITSGGTYEQYF

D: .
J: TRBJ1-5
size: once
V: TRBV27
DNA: TGTGCCAGCAGTTTTGCTTGGGGAACTCAGCCCCAGCATTTT
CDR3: CASSFAWGTQPQHF

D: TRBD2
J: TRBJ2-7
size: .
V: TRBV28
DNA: TGTGCCAGCAGCTACCTAGCGGGGGGATTCTACGAGCAGTACTTC
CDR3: CASSYLAGGFYEQYF

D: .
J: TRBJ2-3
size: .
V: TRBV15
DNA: TGTGCCACTAAATCGGGGGAAGTCACAGATACGCAGTATTTT
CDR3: CATKSGEVTDTQYF

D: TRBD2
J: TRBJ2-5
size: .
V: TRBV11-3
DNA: TGTGCCAGCAGCTTTTCCGGGGGGAGGGTTGAGACCCAGTACTTC
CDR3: CASSFSGGRVETQYF

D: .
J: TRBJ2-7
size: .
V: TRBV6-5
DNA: TGTGCCAGCAGTACGACAGGAGGCTACGAGCAGTACTTC
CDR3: CASSTTGGYEQYF

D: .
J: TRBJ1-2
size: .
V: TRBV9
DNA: TGTGCCAGCAGCGTAGATGGGAACCGCTATGGCTACACCTTC
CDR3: CASSVDGNRYGYTF

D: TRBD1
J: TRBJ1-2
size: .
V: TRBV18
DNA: TGTGCCAGCTCACCGGCAGGGGGTGCGGGCTACACCTTC
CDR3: CASSPAGGAGYTF

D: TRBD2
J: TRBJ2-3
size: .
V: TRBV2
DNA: TGTGCCAGCAGTGAAGGGCTACTAGCGGGGAACGAGATAACGCAGTATTTT
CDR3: CASSEGLLAGNEITQYF

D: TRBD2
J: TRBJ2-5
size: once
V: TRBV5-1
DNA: TGCGCCAGCAGCCCGGGGACTAGCGGGGGGAGTTGGGAGACCCAGTACTTC
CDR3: CASSPGTSGGSWETQYF

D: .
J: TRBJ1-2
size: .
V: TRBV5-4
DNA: TGTGCCAGCAGCTCCCTCTCGACCGTCAACTATGGCTACACCTTC
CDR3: CASSSLSTVNYGYTF

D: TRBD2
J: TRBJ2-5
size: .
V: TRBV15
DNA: TGTGCCACCAGCGCCCGGCAGCGGGGTTCCCGGACCCAGTACTTC
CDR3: CATSARQRGSRTQYF

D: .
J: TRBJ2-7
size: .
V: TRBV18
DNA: TGTGCCAGCTCACTCATCTCTAACGACTACGAGCAGTACTTC
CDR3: CASSLISNDYEQYF

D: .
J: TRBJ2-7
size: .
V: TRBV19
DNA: TGTGCCAGTACCCCCCCTTCCGGGAACGAGCAGTACTTC
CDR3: CASTPPSGNEQYF

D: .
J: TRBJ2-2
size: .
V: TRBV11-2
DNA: TGTGCCAGCAGGTCCGCTCCAGGGTTCTCCGGGGAGCTGTTTTTT
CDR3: CASRSAPGFSGELFF

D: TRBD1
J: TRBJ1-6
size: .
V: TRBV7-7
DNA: TGTGCCAGCAGCTTAGCCGGACAGGGCTCACCCCTCCACTTT
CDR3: CASSLAGQGSPLHF

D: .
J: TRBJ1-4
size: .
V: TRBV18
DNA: TGTGCCAGCTCATCAGGGGACGAACTGTTTTTT
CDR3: CASSSGDELFF

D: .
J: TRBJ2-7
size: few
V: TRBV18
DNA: TGTGCCAGCTCCAGCCCGTGGGTTGCCGAGCAGTACTTC
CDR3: CASSSPWVAEQYF

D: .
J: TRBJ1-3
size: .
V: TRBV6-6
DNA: TGTGCCAGCAGTTACTCCGAAAACGGAAACACCATATATTTT
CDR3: CASSYSENGNTIYF

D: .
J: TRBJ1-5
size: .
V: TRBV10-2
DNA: TGCGCCAGCCGAGACAGTCTTAGGGGCAATCAGCCCCAGCATTTT
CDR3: CASRDSLRGNQPQHF

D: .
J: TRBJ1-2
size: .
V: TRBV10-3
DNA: TGTGCCATCAGTGAGGCAGGGAACTATGGCTACACCTTC
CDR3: CAISEAGNYGYTF

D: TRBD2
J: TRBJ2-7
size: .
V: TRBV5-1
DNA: TGCGCCAGCAGCATTAGCGGGGGAACAACCTACGAGCAGTACTTC
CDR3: CASSISGGTTYEQYF

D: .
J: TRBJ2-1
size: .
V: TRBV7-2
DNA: TGTGCCAGCACCCAAGGTAGTGAGCAGTTCTTC
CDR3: CASTQGSEQFF

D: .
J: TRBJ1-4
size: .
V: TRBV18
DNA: TGTGCCAGCTCACCAGAAACCGGAATTAATGAAAAACTGTTTTTT
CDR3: CASSPETGINEKLFF

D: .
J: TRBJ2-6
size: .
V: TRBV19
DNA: TGTGCCAGTAGTCCTACCGGGGTTTCTGGGGCCAACGTCCTGACTTTC
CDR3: CASSPTGVSGANVLTF

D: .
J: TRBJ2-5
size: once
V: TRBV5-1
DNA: TGCGCCAGCAGCCCATCGTCCCGGGTTCCTGAAGAGACCCAGTACTTC
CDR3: CASSPSSRVPEETQYF

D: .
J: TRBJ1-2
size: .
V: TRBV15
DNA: TGTGCCACCAGCAGAGATCTCAAGGGAGGGGTTGATGGCTACACCTTC
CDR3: CATSRDLKGGVDGYTF

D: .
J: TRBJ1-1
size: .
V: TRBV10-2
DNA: TGCGCCAGCAGTACAGGGAACTTGAACACTGAAGCTTTCTTT
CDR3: CASSTGNLNTEAFF

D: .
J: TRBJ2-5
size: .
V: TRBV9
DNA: TGTGCCAGCAGCGTCAGTCAGGGGTTGGAGACCCAGTACTTC
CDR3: CASSVSQGLETQYF

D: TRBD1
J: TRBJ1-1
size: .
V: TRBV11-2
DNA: TGTGCCAGCAGCCTCTCGACAGGGACCTTAAACACTGAAGCTTTCTTT
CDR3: CASSLSTGTLNTEAFF

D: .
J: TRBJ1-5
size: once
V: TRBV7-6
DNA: TGTGCCAGCAGCTTAGCGCTTAGCAATCAGCCCCAGCATTTT
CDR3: CASSLALSNQPQHF

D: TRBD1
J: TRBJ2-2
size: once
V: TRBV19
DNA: TGTGCCAGTAACGTGGACAGGGACACCGGGGAGCTGTTTTTT
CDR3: CASNVDRDTGELFF

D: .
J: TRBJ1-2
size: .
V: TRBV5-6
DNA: TGTGCCAGCAGCTTGCCGGTTGGTTCCTATGGCTACACCTTC
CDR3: CASSLPVGSYGYTF